The sample holds one count of the clone carrying this T cell receptor (beta chain). This CDR3 is built from 12 residues. Germline V gene sequence: CDR1 MDHEN, CDR2 SYDVKM. Trimming stripped 6 bases from V and 1 base from J, with 6 bases between. 60 Vbeta and 13 Jbeta primers were used in PCR. This table comes from immunoSEQ multiplex PCR, and its TCRdb copy is limited to in-frame clones, with some not included. The repertoire holds 75,000 to 100,000 clones, with around 72% as singletons. The data are from a study of cytomegalovirus exposure and HLA in healthy donors. The V and J genes are TRBV28 and TRBJ1-1; no clear D. The specimen sequenced was PBMCs. This sequence was found in a male donor in good health and CMV-seronegative. The CDR3 region has the DNA TGTGCCAGCAGGGCCCCGAACACTGAAGCTTTCTTT. Translating gives CASRAPNTEAFF.